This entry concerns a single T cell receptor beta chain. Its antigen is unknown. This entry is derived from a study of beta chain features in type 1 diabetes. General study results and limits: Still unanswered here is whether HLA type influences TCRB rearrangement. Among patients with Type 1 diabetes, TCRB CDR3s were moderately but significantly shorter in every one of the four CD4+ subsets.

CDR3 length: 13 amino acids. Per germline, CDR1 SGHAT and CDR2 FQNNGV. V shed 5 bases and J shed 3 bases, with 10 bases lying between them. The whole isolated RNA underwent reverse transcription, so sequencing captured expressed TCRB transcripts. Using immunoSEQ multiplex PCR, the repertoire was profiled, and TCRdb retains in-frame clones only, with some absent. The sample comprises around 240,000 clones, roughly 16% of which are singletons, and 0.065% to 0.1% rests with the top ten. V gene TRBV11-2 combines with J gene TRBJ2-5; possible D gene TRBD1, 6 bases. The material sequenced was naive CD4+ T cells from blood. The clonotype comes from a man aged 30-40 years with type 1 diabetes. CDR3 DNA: TGTGCCAGCAGCCTGGACAGAAAAGAGACCCAGTACTTC. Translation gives CASSLDRKETQYF.